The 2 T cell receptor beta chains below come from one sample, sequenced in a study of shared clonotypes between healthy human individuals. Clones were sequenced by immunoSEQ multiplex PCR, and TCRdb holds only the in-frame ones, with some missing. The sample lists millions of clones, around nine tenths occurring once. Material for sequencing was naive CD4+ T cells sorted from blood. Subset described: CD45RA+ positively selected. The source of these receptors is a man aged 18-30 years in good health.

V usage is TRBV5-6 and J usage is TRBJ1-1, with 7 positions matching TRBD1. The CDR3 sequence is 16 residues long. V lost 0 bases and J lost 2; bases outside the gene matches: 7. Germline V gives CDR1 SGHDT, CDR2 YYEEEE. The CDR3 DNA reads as TGTGCCAGCAGCTTGGGGTCGGGACAGATCAACACTGAAGCTTTCTTT. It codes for CASSLGSGQINTEAFF.

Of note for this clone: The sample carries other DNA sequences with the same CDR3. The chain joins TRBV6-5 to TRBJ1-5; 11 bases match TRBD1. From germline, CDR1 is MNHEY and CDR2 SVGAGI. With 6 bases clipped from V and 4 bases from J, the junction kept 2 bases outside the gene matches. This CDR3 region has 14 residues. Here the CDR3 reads CASSRDRGNQPQHF. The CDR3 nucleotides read TGTGCCAGCAGCCGGGACAGGGGGAATCAGCCCCAGCATTTT.